Listed below are T cell receptor beta chains from one sample, sequenced in a study of CD8+ T cells in alopecia areata. Clones were sequenced by immunoSEQ multiplex PCR, and TCRdb holds only the in-frame ones, with some missing. The sample lists over 70,000 clones, approximately 72% seen once, with roughly a quarter in the top ten. The input for sequencing was CD8+ T cells sorted from blood, taken at week 24, from a patient treated with tofacitinib. The receptors derive from a human donor with alopecia areata. CDR3s include the opening cysteine and the closing phenylalanine or tryptophan. A D gene is named only where the DNA matches it firmly. Not all rows give a size; the values are once, few, many and, for expanded clones, a class.

V	D	J	size	CDR3	DNA
TRBV6-5	.	TRBJ2-5	.	CASSDVGRAQETQYF	TGTGCCAGCAGCGACGTTGGGAGAGCCCAAGAGACCCAGTACTTC
TRBV7-6	.	TRBJ1-1	.	CASSHSDQPTEAFF	TGTGCCAGCAGCCACTCAGATCAGCCCACTGAAGCTTTCTTT
TRBV4-3	TRBD2	TRBJ2-5	.	CASSPGTSVLKETQYF	TGCGCCAGCAGCCCGGGGACTAGCGTACTTAAAGAGACCCAGTACTTC
TRBV7-9	.	TRBJ2-6	few	CASSLSSGANVLTF	TGTGCCAGCAGCTTAAGTTCTGGGGCCAACGTCCTGACTTTC
TRBV10-3	.	TRBJ1-1	few	CAIRGGTEAYKNTEAFF	TGTGCCATCAGGGGGGGGACCGAAGCCTACAAAAACACTGAAGCTTTCTTT
TRBV27	TRBD1	TRBJ2-2	few	CASSFSGTGGTGELFF	TGTGCCAGCAGTTTCTCCGGGACAGGGGGCACCGGGGAGCTGTTTTTT
TRBV7-3	.	TRBJ2-1	many	CASSTPREGRNEQFF	TGTGCCAGCAGCACCCCAAGGGAAGGGCGTAATGAGCAGTTCTTC
TRBV5-6	.	TRBJ1-1	.	CASSFATFGQRNTEAFF	TGTGCCAGCAGCTTCGCAACGTTCGGACAGAGGAACACTGAAGCTTTCTTT
TRBV5-6	.	TRBJ1-1	.	CASSYVLTGINTEAFF	TGTGCCAGCAGTTACGTCCTGACAGGAATAAACACTGAAGCTTTCTTT
TRBV9	TRBD2	TRBJ2-1	.	CASKTSGWGEQFF	TGTGCCAGCAAAACTAGCGGGTGGGGTGAGCAGTTCTTC
TRBV7-8	TRBD2	TRBJ2-1	.	CASSSWTSGMGSYNEQFF	TGTGCCAGCAGCTCCTGGACTAGCGGGATGGGTAGTTACAATGAGCAGTTCTTC
TRBV7-9	TRBD1	TRBJ1-6	.	CASSPDRGSINSPLHF	TGTGCCAGCAGCCCTGACAGGGGAAGTATTAATTCACCCCTCCACTTT
TRBV5-1	.	TRBJ2-1	.	CASSLDLSGNEQFF	TGCGCCAGCAGCTTGGATCTGTCGGGTAATGAGCAGTTCTTC
TRBV5-6	.	TRBJ2-7	.	CASSSGLGANEQYF	TGTGCCAGCAGCTCCGGATTGGGGGCCAACGAGCAGTACTTC
TRBV29-1	.	TRBJ2-1	.	CSVDQRGTSNEQFF	TGCAGCGTCGACCAGAGAGGGACCTCCAATGAGCAGTTCTTC
TRBV4-1	TRBD1	TRBJ2-1	.	CASSQDLRQGRREQFF	TGCGCCAGCAGCCAAGATCTGCGACAGGGGCGGCGTGAGCAGTTCTTC
TRBV7-2	.	TRBJ2-3	.	CASSLRTTTTTDTQYF	TGTGCCAGCAGCTTAAGGACTACCACCACCACAGATACGCAGTATTTT
TRBV5-4	.	TRBJ1-2	few	CASSLEYYGYTF	TGTGCCAGCAGCTTAGAGTACTATGGCTACACCTTC
TRBV4-1	TRBD1	TRBJ2-7	.	CASSQDRTGQSTYEQYF	TGCGCCAGCAGCCAAGATCGGACAGGGCAATCAACCTACGAGCAGTACTTC
TRBV4-3	.	TRBJ2-3	few	CASSQAFPPRISDTQYF	TGCGCCAGCAGCCAAGCCTTTCCCCCCCGGATCTCGGATACGCAGTATTTT
TRBV2	.	TRBJ2-7	few	CASSESGDRLSYEQYF	TGTGCCAGCAGTGAAAGTGGGGACCGACTTTCCTACGAGCAGTACTTC
TRBV27	.	TRBJ1-2	.	CASSLSIQGGYGYTF	TGTGCCAGCAGTTTATCGATTCAGGGAGGATATGGCTACACCTTC
TRBV7-9	TRBD2	TRBJ2-5	.	CASSKKSGGPETQYF	TGTGCCAGCAGCAAAAAAAGCGGGGGGCCGGAGACCCAGTACTTC
TRBV13	TRBD2	TRBJ2-7	.	CASSLGTSGTYEQYF	TGTGCCAGCAGCCTTGGGACTAGCGGAACCTACGAGCAGTACTTC
TRBV27	.	TRBJ2-7	.	CASSLSGVGYEQYF	TGTGCCAGCAGTTTATCAGGGGTGGGTTACGAGCAGTACTTC
TRBV27	TRBD2	TRBJ2-1	.	CASLLRVAGGYNEQFF	TGTGCCAGCCTTCTCAGAGTAGCGGGGGGGTACAATGAGCAGTTCTTC
TRBV4-2	.	TRBJ1-5	.	CASSQGSLNSNQPQHF	TGTGCCAGCAGCCAAGGTAGTCTTAATAGCAATCAGCCCCAGCATTTT
TRBV6-5	.	TRBJ1-3	.	CASSEVPSGNTIYF	TGTGCCAGCAGTGAAGTTCCCTCTGGAAACACCATATATTTT
TRBV27	TRBD1	TRBJ2-5	.	CASSFGQGAEETQYF	TGTGCCAGCAGTTTTGGACAGGGGGCCGAAGAGACCCAGTACTTC
TRBV7-2	.	TRBJ2-2	.	CASSLAAGAGELFF	TGTGCCAGCAGCTTAGCGGCAGGGGCCGGGGAGCTGTTTTTT
TRBV11-2	.	TRBJ2-7	.	CASSLDLRAGYEQYF	TGTGCCAGCAGCTTAGACCTCAGGGCCGGCTACGAGCAGTACTTC
TRBV7-6	TRBD1	TRBJ1-3	.	CASSLYSPWTGSSGNTIYF	TGTGCCAGCAGCTTATATAGCCCTTGGACAGGGAGCTCTGGAAACACCATATATTTT
TRBV5-4	.	TRBJ2-3	.	CASSFGTDTQYF	TGTGCCAGCAGCTTCGGCACAGATACGCAGTATTTT
TRBV27	.	TRBJ2-7	.	CASSLASVSYEQYF	TGTGCCAGCAGTTTAGCCTCGGTCTCCTACGAGCAGTACTTC
TRBV4-3	TRBD2	TRBJ2-7	.	CASSQEGIAGEEQYF	TGCGCCAGCAGCCAAGAAGGAATAGCGGGGGAAGAGCAGTACTTC
TRBV4-3	.	TRBJ2-2	.	CASSQGVSVNTGELFF	TGCGCCAGCAGCCAAGGTGTTAGCGTCAACACCGGGGAGCTGTTTTTT
TRBV28	.	TRBJ2-7	.	CATNDVSYEQYF	TGTGCCACCAATGACGTCTCCTACGAGCAGTACTTC
TRBV28	.	TRBJ2-5	.	CASSPRIAQETQYF	TGTGCCAGCAGTCCCCGCATAGCACAAGAGACCCAGTACTTC
TRBV5-1	.	TRBJ1-2	.	CASSSEPGLNGYTF	TGCGCCAGCAGCTCCGAACCGGGGCTGAATGGCTACACCTTC
TRBV4-1	.	TRBJ2-1	.	CASSQAGAPSDNEQFF	TGCGCCAGCAGCCAAGCTGGAGCGCCCTCTGACAATGAGCAGTTCTTC
TRBV4-1	TRBD1	TRBJ1-1	.	CASGSPGGNTEAFF	TGCGCCAGCGGATCCCCAGGGGGGAACACTGAAGCTTTCTTT
TRBV7-3	TRBD2	TRBJ2-1	few	CASSALAGAYNEQFF	TGTGCCAGCAGCGCTCTAGCGGGAGCCTACAATGAGCAGTTCTTC
TRBV5-1	.	TRBJ1-2	few	CASSQGRTSLGNYGYTF	TGCGCCAGCAGCCAAGGACGGACCTCCCTCGGGAACTATGGCTACACCTTC
TRBV19	TRBD2	TRBJ2-3	few	CASSLLAGGDTQYF	TGTGCCAGCTCACTACTAGCGGGGGGAGATACGCAGTATTTT
TRBV7-9	TRBD2	TRBJ2-1	.	CASSISGTSVANEQFF	TGTGCCAGCAGCATTTCCGGGACTAGCGTAGCCAATGAGCAGTTCTTC
TRBV4-1	.	TRBJ1-1	.	CASSEQVGGGVNTEAFF	TGCGCCAGCAGCGAACAGGTGGGGGGCGGCGTGAACACTGAAGCTTTCTTT
TRBV14	.	TRBJ1-4	.	CASSQAIGVREKLFF	TGTGCCAGCAGCCAAGCGATCGGGGTCCGGGAAAAACTGTTTTTT
TRBV27	.	TRBJ1-1	.	CASSLGRVMNTEAFF	TGTGCCAGCAGTTTAGGCAGGGTAATGAACACTGAAGCTTTCTTT
TRBV27	.	TRBJ2-7	.	CASKVSGAAYEQYF	TGTGCCAGCAAGGTTAGCGGAGCTGCCTACGAGCAGTACTTC
TRBV27	.	TRBJ2-7	once	CASSGQSPYEQYF	TGTGCCAGCAGTGGGCAGTCCCCCTACGAGCAGTACTTC
TRBV27	.	TRBJ2-7	.	CASSFPGKNYEQYF	TGTGCCAGCAGTTTTCCAGGCAAAAACTACGAGCAGTACTTC
TRBV30	TRBD1	TRBJ2-7	.	CAWSAGTGVYEQYF	TGTGCCTGGAGCGCCGGGACAGGGGTCTACGAGCAGTACTTC
TRBV7-6	TRBD1	TRBJ2-5	.	CASSEHRGRQETQYF	TGTGCCAGCAGCGAGCACAGGGGGCGGCAAGAGACCCAGTACTTC
TRBV5-1	TRBD1	TRBJ1-1	.	CASSQAYRGVYTEAFF	TGCGCCAGCAGCCAGGCCTACAGGGGAGTTTACACTGAAGCTTTCTTT
TRBV18	.	TRBJ2-7	.	CASSPPIGGALYEQYF	TGTGCCAGCTCACCACCTATCGGGGGCGCCCTCTACGAGCAGTACTTC